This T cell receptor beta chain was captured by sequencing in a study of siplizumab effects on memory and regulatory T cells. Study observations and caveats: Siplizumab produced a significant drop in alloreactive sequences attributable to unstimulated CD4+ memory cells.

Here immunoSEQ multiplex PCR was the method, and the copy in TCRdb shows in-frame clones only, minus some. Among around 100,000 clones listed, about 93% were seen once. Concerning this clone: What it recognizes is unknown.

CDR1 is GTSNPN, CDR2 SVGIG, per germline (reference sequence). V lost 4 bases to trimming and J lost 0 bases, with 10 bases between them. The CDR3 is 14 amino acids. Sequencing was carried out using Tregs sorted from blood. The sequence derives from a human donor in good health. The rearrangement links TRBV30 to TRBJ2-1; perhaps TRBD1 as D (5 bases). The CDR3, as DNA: TGTGCCTGGACCCCAGGGCGCTCCTACAATGAGCAGTTCTTC. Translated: CAWTPGRSYNEQFF.